This T cell receptor (beta chain) derives from a study of CD8+ T cells in alopecia areata. About the research overall: Treated patients were given oral tofacitinib, which was dosed at 5 to 10 mg twice daily. General study points: How baseline CD8+ expansion relates to response remains uncertain (there was one nonresponder). Among the top 100, expanded CD8+ clones were significantly decreased by tofacitinib, as was scalp clonality.

About this clone: The antigen is not known.

Described treatment: oral pan-JAK inhibitor, 5-10 mg twice daily. As part of sample collection, lesional scalp punch biopsies and peripheral blood were taken from alopecia areata patients. Germline V CDR1 and CDR2: SQVTM, ANQGSEA. CDR3 length: 14 amino acids. V dropped 7 bases and J dropped 0; count of bases not matched to a gene: 2. cDNA serving as the sequencing template came from extracted, reverse transcribed RNA. Method: immunoSEQ multiplex PCR; TCRdb's copy keeps in-frame clones and lacks some. In the table there are 100,000 to 150,000 clones, around 63% of which are singletons. Source: CD4+ T cells sorted from blood, taken at week 4, from a patient treated with tofacitinib. This sequence originates from a human donor with alopecia areata. V usage is TRBV29-1 and J usage is TRBJ2-3; TRBD2 agrees at 12 bases. In DNA, the CDR3 is TGCAGCGGGACTAGCGGGGCTAGCACAGATACGCAGTATTTT. It is translated as CSGTSGASTDTQYF.